This T cell receptor (beta chain) was obtained from a study of OX40 agonist ivuxolimab in advanced cancers. Findings and limits, study-wide: Normalized expansion of T-cell clones was also low for some nonresponders.

This clone was seen a few times. What it binds is not known. The assay was immunoSEQ multiplex PCR, and TCRdb's table has in-frame clones only and misses some. Among about 79,000 clones, roughly 87% were seen once, and the ten largest hold 0.33%. This CDR3 comprises 13 residues. V lost 6 bases and J 4 bases, leaving 12 bases between the germline ends. The germline V gene has CDR1 SNHLY and CDR2 FYNNEI. The specimen comprised CD4+ or CD8+ T cells sorted from blood, sampled in a trial of the OX40 agonist ivuxolimab. The origin of this receptor is an adult with an advanced solid tumor such as melanoma, head and neck, liver or kidney cancer. The chain links TRBV2 to TRBJ1-1; TRBD1 might be the D (5 bases). The CDR3 nucleotides are TGTGCCAGCAGGGGGGAGCGGACCACTGAAGCTTTCTTT. Translation gives CASRGERTTEAFF. Complete variable domain (other parts from reference TRBV2 and TRBJ1-1): EPEVTQTPSHQVTQMGQEVILRCVPISNHLYFYWYRQILGQKVEFLVSFYNNEISEKSEIFDDQFSVERPDGSNFTLKIRSTKLEDSAMYFCASRGERTTEAFFGQGTRLTVV.